A single sample gave rise to the 9 T cell receptor beta chains below, sequenced in a study of identical twins' blood T cells. MiXCR, run by TCRdb on the 5' RACE reads, gives a single entry per CDR3 protein. The sample has 350,000 to 400,000 distinct CDR3 sequences, 28% seen once; the top ten hold roughly 5.5%. The sample taken for sequencing was PBMCs. The receptors were sampled from a woman between 18 and 49 years old in good health.

Details on this clonotype: A read error is possible here, since a much larger clone lies one base away. The V call is TRBV12-3 or TRBV12-4, the J call TRBJ1-5, with no clear D. This CDR3 is built from 12 residues. The CDR3 reads CACSLSSGPQHF. CDR3 sequence (DNA): TGTGCCTGCAGTTTATCTTCGGGGCCCCAGCATTTT.

The CDR3 sequence: CASSFDPLNGEQFF. The CDR3 region has the DNA TGCGCCAGCAGCTTCGATCCCCTCAACGGTGAGCAGTTCTTC. The chain links TRBV5-1 to TRBJ2-1; D is unclear. With 2 bases removed from V and 9 bases from J, the gap between germline ends came to 15 bases. The CDR3 loop spans 14 amino acids. Per the germline V gene, CDR1 is SGHRS and CDR2 is YFSETQ. The variable domain in full, completed from reference TRBV5-1 and TRBJ2-1, reads KAGVTQTPRYLIKTRGQQVTLSCSPISGHRSVSWYQQTPGQGLQFLFEYFSETQRNKGNFPGRFSGRQFSNSRSEMNVSTLELGDSALYLCASSFDPLNGEQFFGPGTRLTVL.

In its sample, this clonotype was seen a few times. V is TRBV7-2 and J is TRBJ2-5; D is uncertain. The V and J ends lost 5 bases and 2 bases respectively, with 9 bases between them. The CDR3 loop spans 13 amino acids. CDR1 is SGHTA and CDR2 is FQGNSA in the germline V gene. The CDR3 nucleotides read TGTGCCAGCAGCGCAACTCGACAAGAGACCCAGTACTTC. This translates into CASSATRQETQYF.

This clonotype occurred a few times. This chain uses TRBV10-3 with TRBJ1-1; D is uncertain. There are 15 residues in the CDR3. Germline V lookup: CDR1 ENHRY, CDR2 SYGVKD. Trimming took off 3 bases at V and 0 bases at J, with 11 bases between the two ends. The CDR3 region is CAISDSYSLNTEAFF. The CDR3 DNA reads as TGTGCCATCAGTGATTCATACAGCCTGAACACTGAAGCTTTCTTT.

A remark on this clonotype: A junction boundary mismatches the germline segment, possibly from a read error. The chain employs TRBV29-1 and TRBJ2-1, with unresolved D. Per the germline V gene, CDR1 is SQVTM and CDR2 is ANQGSEA. The CDR3 sequence is 11 residues long. In DNA, the CDR3 is TGCAGCGTTGATCGATCCGATGAGCGGTTCTTC. It translates to CSVDRSDERFF.

This clonotype was counted a few times. In DNA form, the CDR3 reads TGTGCCAGCAGCTGGCGGACTAGCGACATCTACAATGAGCAGTTCTTC. Translating it yields CASSWRTSDIYNEQFF. The genes are TRBV7-2 and TRBJ2-1; 9 nucleotides align to TRBD2. Germline V gene sequence: CDR1 SGHTA, CDR2 FQGNSA. The CDR3 contains 16 residues. Unmatched junction bases numbered 7, after V lost 4 bases and J lost 3 bases. Full variable domain (missing parts from reference TRBV7-2 and TRBJ2-1): GAGVSQSPSNKVTEKGKDVELRCDPISGHTALYWYRQSLGQGLEFLIYFQGNSAPDKSGLPSDRFSAERTGGSVSTLTIQRTQQEDSAVYLCASSWRTSDIYNEQFFGPGTRLTVL.

Note on this clonotype: This may come from a read error, since a much larger clone is one base off. The gene calls are TRBV9 and TRBJ1-5, with D uncertain. This CDR3 is 15 amino acids long. The germline CDR1 and CDR2 sequences are SGDLS and YYNGEE. V was cut by 2 bases and J by 0 bases, with 9 bases left in between. CDR3 region: CASSVVGYSNQPQHF. The DNA of the CDR3 is TGTGCCAGCAGCGTCGTAGGGTATAGCAATCAGCCCCAGCATTTT.

J is TRBJ2-7 and V is TRBV12-5; 10 bases align to TRBD1. CDR1 is LGHNT and CDR2 is FRNRAP in the germline V gene. The CDR3 is 14 amino acids. The ends lost 1 base at V and 5 bases at J; junction bases unmatched: 2. The CDR3 loop is CASGLGQGANEQYF. Here the CDR3 DNA reads TGTGCTAGTGGTTTGGGACAGGGGGCCAACGAGCAGTACTTC.

The chain recombines TRBV11-2 with TRBJ2-5, with 7 bases matching TRBD1. The CDR3 runs to 16 residues. Germline loops: CDR1 SGHAT, CDR2 FQNNGV. J gave up 2 bases and V 5 bases, and 11 bases lay outside the gene matches. The CDR3: CASSAGTAFRQETQYF. The CDR3 nucleotides are TGTGCCAGCAGCGCCGGGACAGCCTTCCGTCAAGAGACCCAGTACTTC.